These T cell receptor beta chains were read from a single sample in a study of CD8 T cells in Susac syndrome. Each CDR3 protein gets one entry after TCRdb re-called the immunoSEQ multiplex PCR reads with MiXCR. The sample has more than 150,000 distinct CDR3 sequences, about 95% seen once. The sequenced sample consisted of CD4+ T cells from PBMCs. The receptors derive from a human donor in good health. Both conserved end residues are part of each CDR3. The D gene is left open where the match is weak. Clone size is stated in some rows and not others, as once, few, many or a class when expanded.

v_call,d_call,clone_size,j_call,cdr3_aa,cdr3_nt
TRBV29-1,.,.,TRBJ2-2,CSVDRGGMNTGELFF,TGCAGCGTTGACCGTGGGGGGATGAACACCGGGGAGCTGTTTTTT
TRBV7-9,.,.,TRBJ1-1,CASSLASTEAFF,TGTGCCAGCAGCTTAGCCAGCACTGAAGCTTTCTTT
TRBV20-1,.,once,TRBJ2-7,CSASPGLYEQYF,TGCAGTGCTAGCCCAGGCCTCTACGAGCAGTACTTC
TRBV12-3/TRBV12-4,TRBD1,.,TRBJ2-7,CASSPLQGAYEQYF,TGTGCCAGCAGTCCACTACAGGGGGCCTACGAGCAGTACTTC
TRBV3-1,.,.,TRBJ2-7,CASSQRGYEQYF,TGTGCCAGCAGCCAAAGGGGTTACGAGCAGTACTTC
TRBV5-4,TRBD2,.,TRBJ2-5,CASSSRTSGGALGETQYF,TGTGCCAGCAGCAGTCGGACTAGCGGGGGGGCCTTAGGAGAGACCCAGTACTTC
TRBV5-5,.,.,TRBJ2-7,CASSLEAIPYEQYF,TGTGCCAGCAGCTTGGAAGCAATACCCTACGAGCAGTACTTC
TRBV29-1,.,once,TRBJ2-5,CSVCVGAKGETQYF,TGCAGCGTTTGTGTTGGGGCAAAAGGAGAGACCCAGTACTTC
TRBV9,.,.,TRBJ2-6,CASDVDSSGANVLTF,TGTGCCAGCGATGTGGACAGCTCTGGGGCCAACGTCCTGACTTTC
TRBV7-9,.,.,TRBJ2-7,CASSPKAVESSYEQYF,TGTGCCAGCAGCCCCAAGGCCGTGGAAAGCTCCTACGAGCAGTACTTC
TRBV7-8,TRBD2,.,TRBJ2-5,CASSLVSGATSGGWTQYF,TGTGCCAGCAGCTTAGTGTCGGGTGCGACTAGCGGGGGATGGACCCAGTACTTC
TRBV29-1,.,.,TRBJ2-7,CSVAQGPAYASYEQYF,TGCAGCGTTGCGCAGGGACCAGCCTACGCGAGCTACGAGCAGTACTTC
TRBV29-1,.,.,TRBJ2-3,CSGTLGRGSTDTQYF,TGCAGCGGAACCCTGGGCAGGGGAAGCACAGATACGCAGTATTTT
TRBV6-2/TRBV6-3,.,.,TRBJ1-6,CASSYGWGSYNSPLHF,TGTGCCAGCAGTTACGGGTGGGGCTCCTATAATTCACCCCTCCACTTT
TRBV30,.,.,TRBJ1-1,CAWSPQENTEAFF,TGTGCCTGGAGTCCTCAGGAGAACACTGAAGCTTTCTTT
TRBV23-1,.,.,TRBJ2-7,CASKSYEQYF,TGCGCCAGCAAATCCTACGAGCAGTACTTC
TRBV6-5,.,.,TRBJ2-2,CASIRPNTGELFF,TGTGCCAGCATTCGACCGAACACCGGGGAGCTGTTTTTT
TRBV3-1,.,.,TRBJ2-5,CASSLYLRTQYF,TGTGCCAGCAGCCTATACCTAAGGACCCAGTACTTC
TRBV6-2/TRBV6-3,.,.,TRBJ2-6,CASSTANSGANALTF,TGTGCCAGCAGCACTGCGAACTCTGGGGCCAACGCCCTGACTTTC
TRBV5-1,TRBD2,.,TRBJ2-3,CASSLGTSGGLRDTQYF,TGCGCCAGCAGCTTGGGGACTAGCGGGGGCCTGCGAGATACGCAGTATTTT
TRBV12-3/TRBV12-4,.,.,TRBJ2-7,CASSLIRRPYEQYF,TGTGCCAGCAGTTTAATTCGACGGCCCTACGAGCAGTACTTC
TRBV20-1,TRBD1,.,TRBJ2-3,CSAQGQSRTDTQYF,TGCAGTGCCCAGGGACAGTCTCGCACAGATACGCAGTATTTT
TRBV20-1,.,.,TRBJ1-1,CSASLGAMNTEAFF,TGCAGTGCGAGCCTCGGGGCTATGAACACTGAAGCTTTCTTT
TRBV29-1,.,.,TRBJ2-3,CSVDDGTDTQYF,TGCAGCGTTGACGACGGCACAGATACGCAGTATTTT
TRBV3-1,TRBD2,.,TRBJ2-7,CASSQTLLAGAYEQYF,TGTGCCAGCAGCCAAACCCTACTAGCGGGGGCCTACGAGCAGTACTTC
TRBV30,.,.,TRBJ1-1,CAWRTGNTEAFF,TGTGCCTGGCGGACGGGGAACACTGAAGCTTTCTTT
TRBV5-1,TRBD1,.,TRBJ2-2,CASSPQGQGNTGELFF,TGCGCCAGCAGCCCCCAGGGACAGGGCAACACCGGGGAGCTGTTTTTT
TRBV7-2,TRBD1,once,TRBJ1-2,CASSYLTGFDSYGYTF,TGTGCCAGCAGCTACCTGACAGGGTTCGATAGCTATGGCTACACCTTC
TRBV5-6,.,.,TRBJ2-7,CASSGSALGNEQYF,TGTGCCAGCAGCGGCTCCGCCCTTGGAAACGAGCAGTACTTC
TRBV9,TRBD2,.,TRBJ2-1,CASSPRTSPNNEQFF,TGTGCCAGCAGCCCGCGGACTAGTCCCAACAATGAGCAGTTCTTC
TRBV7-9,.,.,TRBJ2-5,CASSWGEVGETQYF,TGTGCCAGCAGTTGGGGCGAGGTTGGGGAGACCCAGTACTTC
TRBV20-1,.,once,TRBJ2-7,CSAERTYEQYF,TGCAGTGCTGAAAGAACCTACGAGCAGTACTTC
TRBV9,.,.,TRBJ1-2,CASSVGGLTANYGYTF,TGTGCCAGCAGCGTGGGGGGACTAACAGCTAACTATGGCTACACCTTC
TRBV7-9,.,.,TRBJ2-1,CASSPLSYNEQFF,TGTGCCAGCAGCCCACTTTCGTACAATGAGCAGTTCTTC
TRBV24-1,TRBD1,.,TRBJ2-7,CATSDIGQGVYEQYF,TGTGCCACCAGTGATATAGGCCAGGGGGTCTACGAGCAGTACTTC